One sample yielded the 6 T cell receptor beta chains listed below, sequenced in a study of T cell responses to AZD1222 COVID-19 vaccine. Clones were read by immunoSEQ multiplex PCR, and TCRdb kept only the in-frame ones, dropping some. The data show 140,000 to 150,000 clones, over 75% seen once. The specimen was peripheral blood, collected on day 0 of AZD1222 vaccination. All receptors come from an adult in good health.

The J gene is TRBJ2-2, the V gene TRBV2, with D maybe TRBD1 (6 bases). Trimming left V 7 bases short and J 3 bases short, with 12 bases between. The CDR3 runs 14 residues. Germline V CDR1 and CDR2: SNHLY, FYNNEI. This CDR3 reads CASTWDTYTGELFF. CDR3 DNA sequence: TGTGCCAGCACCTGGGACACGTACACCGGGGAGCTGTTTTTT.

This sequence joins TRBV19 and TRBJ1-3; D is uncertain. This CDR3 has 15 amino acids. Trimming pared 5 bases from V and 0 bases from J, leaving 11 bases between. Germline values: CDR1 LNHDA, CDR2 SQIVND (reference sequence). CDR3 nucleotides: TGTGCCAGTAGTCTTGGGGTAACCTCTGGAAACACCATATATTTT. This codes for CASSLGVTSGNTIYF.

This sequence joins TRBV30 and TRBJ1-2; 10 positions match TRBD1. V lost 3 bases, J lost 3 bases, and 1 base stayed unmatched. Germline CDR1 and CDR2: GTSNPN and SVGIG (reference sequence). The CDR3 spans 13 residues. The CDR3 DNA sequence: TGTGCCTGGAGCGACAGGGGGCACTATGGCTACACCTTC. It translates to CAWSDRGHYGYTF.

The CDR3 DNA follows: TGTGCCAGCAGTTTCCGGCGGTACCGAGAGCTGTTTTTT. This encodes CASSFRRYRELFF. J is TRBJ2-2 and V is TRBV12-3 or TRBV12-4; D is ambiguous. This CDR3 has 13 residues. Trimming took 3 bases from V and 11 from J, leaving 13 bases between them.

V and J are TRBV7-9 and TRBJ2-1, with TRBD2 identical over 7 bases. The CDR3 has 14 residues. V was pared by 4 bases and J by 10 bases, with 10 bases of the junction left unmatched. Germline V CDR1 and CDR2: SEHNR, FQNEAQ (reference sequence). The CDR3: CASSYRAGAPEQFF. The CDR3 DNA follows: TGTGCCAGCAGCTATAGGGCGGGAGCCCCGGAGCAGTTCTTC.

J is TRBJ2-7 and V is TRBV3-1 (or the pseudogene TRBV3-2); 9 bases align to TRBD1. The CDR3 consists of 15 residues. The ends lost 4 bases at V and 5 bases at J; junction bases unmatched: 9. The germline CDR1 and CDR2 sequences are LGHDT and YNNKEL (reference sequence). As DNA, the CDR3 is TGTGCCAGCAGCCGGTCCGGGACAGGGTTCGACGAGCAGTACTTC. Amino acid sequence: CASSRSGTGFDEQYF.